The TCR beta chain described here comes from a study of blood T cell repertoires in COVID-19. The method was immunoSEQ multiplex PCR; TCRdb's version includes in-frame clones alone and lacks a portion of them. The table records 15,000 or so clones, about 91% of them present only once. This CDR3 region has 14 residues. V dropped 3 bases and J dropped 0 bases, with 9 bases sitting between them. The germline V gene has CDR1 SGHDN and CDR2 FVKESK. The chain couples TRBV14 to TRBJ2-7, with D hard to call. The receptor's source is a human donor in a cohort sampled during active COVID-19. The sample was peripheral blood. This CDR3 reads CASSQSLNSYEQYF. CDR3 DNA: TGTGCCAGCAGCCAGAGTCTGAACTCCTACGAGCAGTACTTC.